Presented here are 20 T cell receptor beta chains from one specimen sequenced in a study of shared clonotypes between healthy human individuals. Sequencing used immunoSEQ multiplex PCR; TCRdb keeps in-frame clones, though not all of them. The sample consists of around 690,000 clones, around 91% of them appearing once. Sequenced input: memory CD8+ T cells from PBMCs. The subset was: CD45RO+ cells pooled with CCR7-negative TemRA cells. Receptor source: a man in his late teens or twenties in good health. Some clones in this sample may be carry-over from other donors' samples.

The chain employs TRBV7-6 and TRBJ2-3; TRBD1 matches at 7 bases. The CDR3 sequence is 15 residues long. V gave up 5 bases and J gave up 1 base; unmatched junction bases: 6. Germline-derived CDR1 and CDR2 are SGHVS and FNYEAQ. The CDR3, as DNA: TGTGCCAGCAGCGCACGGGACAGCCGCACAGATACGCAGTATTTT. Encoded protein: CASSARDSRTDTQYF.

This chain uses TRBV6-1 with TRBJ1-4; maybe TRBD1 (6 bases). Germline V CDR1 and CDR2: MNHNS, SASEGT. This CDR3 has 14 residues. Trimming stripped 6 bases from V and 8 bases from J, with 16 bases between. DNA for the CDR3: TGTGCCAGCAGCTCTAGGGGGGGGAGGGAAAAACTGTTTTTT. Encoded protein: CASSSRGGREKLFF.

The rearrangement joins TRBV15 to TRBJ1-1; D perhaps matches TRBD1 (5 bases). This CDR3 is 15 amino acids long. Germline lookup yields CDR1 LNHNV and CDR2 YYDKDF (reference sequence). V was cut by 4 bases and J by 0 bases, with 12 bases left in between. This chain's CDR3 is CATSTGVQVNTEAFF. The DNA for the CDR3 is TGTGCCACCAGCACGGGGGTCCAGGTGAACACTGAAGCTTTCTTT.

This chain links TRBV7-8 with TRBJ1-1; D call uncertain. The CDR3 totals 14 residues. From germline, CDR1 is SGHVS and CDR2 FQNEAQ. V lost 5 bases and J lost 0, with 10 bases in between. CDR3 amino acids: CASSRTGMNTEAFF. The CDR3 nucleotides read TGTGCCAGCAGCCGTACCGGGATGAACACTGAAGCTTTCTTT.

The V and J genes are TRBV27 and TRBJ2-3; the match to TRBD2 covers 10 bases. Germline V gene lookup returns CDR1 MNHEY and CDR2 SMNVEV (reference sequence). The CDR3 is made up of 15 amino acids. After removal of 2 bases from V and 6 bases from J, the junction contained 5 bases not matched to a gene. The DNA of the CDR3 is TGTGCCAGCAGTTTAATCCCTAGCGGGAGCGATACGCAGTATTTT. Amino acid sequence: CASSLIPSGSDTQYF.

This chain joins TRBV11-2 and TRBJ2-3; TRBD2 matches 12 bases. V was pared by 5 bases and J by 6 bases, with 9 bases of the junction left unmatched. The CDR3 spans 16 residues. Germline assignment: CDR1 SGHAT and CDR2 FQNNGV. The DNA of the CDR3 is TGTGCCAGCAGCCCACCACTAGCGGGAGGTGCGGATACGCAGTATTTT. It encodes CASSPPLAGGADTQYF.

The sample holds one count of this clone. Other DNA sequences in the same sample also yield this CDR3. The chain joins TRBV14 to TRBJ2-1, with D perhaps given as TRBD1 or TRBD2 (6 bases each). V lost 1 base to trimming and J lost 4 bases, with 8 bases between them. The CDR3 extends over 14 amino acids. CDR1 is SGHDN and CDR2 is FVKESK in the germline V gene. CDR3 sequence reads: CASSQGGAYNEQFF. The CDR3 DNA sequence: TGTGCCAGCAGCCAAGGGGGGGCTTACAATGAGCAGTTCTTC.

To note about this clone: One end of the junction varies from germline; a read error may be responsible. The chain joins TRBV29-1 to TRBJ2-5, with D tentatively TRBD1 (5 bases). Germline CDR1 reads SQVTM; CDR2 reads ANQGSEA. This CDR3 is 14 amino acids long. The CDR3 loop is CGVNTGASWETQYF. CDR3 in DNA: TGCGGCGTCAACACAGGTGCTTCGTGGGAGACCCAGTACTTC.

This chain joins TRBV4-1 and TRBJ2-5, with TRBD1 matching over 10 bases. This CDR3 is 15 amino acids long. Unmatched junction bases numbered 2, after V lost 3 bases and J lost 1 base. The germline V gene has CDR1 MGHRA and CDR2 YSYEKL. The CDR3 sequence is CASSQRQGAQETQYF. The CDR3 DNA is TGCGCCAGCAGCCAGAGACAGGGGGCCCAAGAGACCCAGTACTTC.

The chain combines TRBV11-2 with TRBJ2-1, with D hard to call. Germline V gene data show CDR1 as SGHAT and CDR2 as FQNNGV. This CDR3 has 12 amino acids. Trimming stripped 5 bases from V and 3 bases from J, with 5 bases between. In nucleotides, the CDR3 is TGTGCCAGCAGCAGCGACTACAATGAGCAGTTCTTC. It codes for CASSSDYNEQFF.

V is TRBV4-2 and J is TRBJ2-7; 8 bases match TRBD1. Losses at the gene ends were 3 bases for V and 1 base for J; bases not matched to a gene: 5. Germline V lookup: CDR1 LGHNA, CDR2 YNFKEQ. This CDR3 region has 15 residues. The CDR3 DNA reads as TGTGCCAGCAGCCACCCCGGGACAGGTTCCTACGAGCAGTACTTC. Its translation is CASSHPGTGSYEQYF.

Remarks on this clone: At one end, the junction sequence differs from germline, possibly due to a read error. This sequence joins TRBV29-1 and TRBJ1-2; D gene unclear. Germline CDR1 SQVTM, CDR2 ANQGSEA. The CDR3 covers 14 residues. The CDR3 loop reads CSVQDPIDGYGYTF. In DNA form, the CDR3 reads TGCAGCGTTCAAGATCCGATCGACGGCTATGGCTACACCTTC.

V is TRBV7-2 and J is TRBJ2-7; tentatively, D is TRBD2 (6 bases). Germline loops: CDR1 SGHTA, CDR2 FQGNSA. Trimming removed 5 bases from V and 3 bases from J, with 14 bases in between. This CDR3 is built from 14 residues. The CDR3, as DNA: TGTGCCAGCAGCCCTAACCCGACTAGCTACGAGCAGTACTTC. Its translation: CASSPNPTSYEQYF. Complete variable domain (other parts from reference TRBV7-2 and TRBJ2-7): GAGVSQSPSNKVTEKGKDVELRCDPISGHTALYWYRQSLGQGLEFLIYFQGNSAPDKSGLPSDRFSAERTGGSVSTLTIQRTQQEDSAVYLCASSPNPTSYEQYFGPGTRLTVT.

The chain combines TRBV10-3 with TRBJ1-3; D unresolved. The ends were cut back, 4 bases at V and 0 bases at J, with 16 bases in the middle. Germline CDR1 reads ENHRY; CDR2 reads SYGVKD. This CDR3 contains 17 residues. The CDR3 region is CAISGEAALHSGNTIYF. The CDR3, as DNA: TGTGCCATCAGTGGTGAGGCGGCCCTTCACTCTGGAAACACCATATATTTT.

This clone was observed a few times. The chain couples TRBV9 to TRBJ1-2; no clear D gene. Germline V gene sequence: CDR1 SGDLS, CDR2 YYNGEE. This CDR3 contains 13 residues. V lost 4 bases and J 1 base, leaving 8 bases between the germline ends. The CDR3 DNA is TGTGCCAGCAGCCCTGGAAATAACTATGGCTACACCTTC. It yields the protein CASSPGNNYGYTF.

The chain joins TRBV4-1 to TRBJ2-5; D is perhaps TRBD2 (5 bases). The V gene's germline CDR1 is MGHRA and CDR2 YSYEKL. Deletions cut 0 bases from V and 9 bases from J, with 11 bases between. The CDR3 spans 13 residues. This chain's CDR3 is CASSQDSEEAQYF. The CDR3, as DNA: TGCGCCAGCAGCCAAGATTCCGAGGAGGCCCAGTACTTC.

The V gene is TRBV6-5, the J gene TRBJ2-2; D unclear. CDR3 length equals 14 residues. CDR1 MNHEY and CDR2 SVGAGI come from the germline V gene. Trimming stripped 1 base from V and 7 bases from J, with 10 bases between. CDR3 in DNA: TGTGCCAGCAGTTACTTCTCCTTGGGCGGGGAGCTGTTTTTT. As protein: CASSYFSLGGELFF.

The DNA for the CDR3 is TGTGCCAGCAGTTACTCTGCAGGGGAAAGCACCGGGGAGCTGTTTTTT. Translation gives CASSYSAGESTGELFF. V is TRBV6-5 and J is TRBJ2-2, with D maybe TRBD1 (6 bases). This CDR3 is built from 16 residues. Between the trimmed V and J ends, which lost 0 bases and 4 bases, there was a span of 12 bases. Germline V gene sequence: CDR1 MNHEY, CDR2 SVGAGI.

The genes are TRBV11-1 and TRBJ2-7, with D perhaps TRBD1 or TRBD2 (6 bases each). Trimming shortened V by 2 bases and J by 5 bases, and 13 bases separated the two germline ends. Germline assignment: CDR1 SGHAT and CDR2 FQDESV (reference sequence). The CDR3 runs to 14 residues. CDR3 protein: CASSLRGPRDEQYF. CDR3 bases: TGTGCCAGCAGCTTACGGGGGCCTAGAGACGAGCAGTACTTC.

This chain uses TRBV7-9 with TRBJ2-5, with 7 bases aligning to TRBD1. V dropped 4 bases and J dropped 1; count of bases not matched to a gene: 6. CDR1 is SEHNR and CDR2 is FQNEAQ in the germline V gene (reference sequence). This CDR3 has 15 amino acids. In DNA form, the CDR3 reads TGTGCCAGCAGCTCAAGGACAGGTTCCCAAGAGACCCAGTACTTC. Its translation is CASSSRTGSQETQYF.